The T cell receptor (beta chain) described here comes from a study of control samples from healthy donors and cancer patients. V was pared by 2 bases and J by 2 bases, with 3 bases between. The germline V gene encodes CDR1 SGHAT and CDR2 FQNNGV. The CDR3 runs to 12 residues. Measured with immunoSEQ multiplex PCR; TCRdb has only the in-frame clones, and not every one. The table has just over 80,000 clones, about nine tenths seen once; the top ten hold less than 7%. V is TRBV11-2 and J is TRBJ1-1; D not resolved. This clonotype was sampled from a middle-aged man in good health. Material for sequencing was blood. As DNA, the CDR3 is TGTGCCAGCAGCTTAAGTAACACTGAAGCTTTCTTT. It codes for CASSLSNTEAFF.